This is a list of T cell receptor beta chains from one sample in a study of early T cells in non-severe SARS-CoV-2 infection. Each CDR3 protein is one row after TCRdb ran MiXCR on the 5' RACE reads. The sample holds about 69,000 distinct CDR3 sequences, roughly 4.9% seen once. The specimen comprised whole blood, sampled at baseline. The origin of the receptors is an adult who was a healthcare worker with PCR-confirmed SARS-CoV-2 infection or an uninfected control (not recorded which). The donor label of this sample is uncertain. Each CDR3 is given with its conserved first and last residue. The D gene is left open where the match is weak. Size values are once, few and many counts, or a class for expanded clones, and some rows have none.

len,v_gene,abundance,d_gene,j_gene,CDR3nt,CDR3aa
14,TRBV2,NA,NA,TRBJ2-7,TGTGCCAGCAGGCGACAGGATTTAACCTACGAGCAGTACTTC,CASRRQDLTYEQYF
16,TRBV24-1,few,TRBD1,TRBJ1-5,TGTGCCACCAGTGCCTCCGGACAGGGAGGCAATCAGCCCCAGCATTTT,CATSASGQGGNQPQHF
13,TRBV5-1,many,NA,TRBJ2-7,TGCGCCAGCAGCTTTTCCGGAACCTACGAGCAGTACTTC,CASSFSGTYEQYF
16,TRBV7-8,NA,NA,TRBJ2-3,TGTGCCAGCAGCTTTCGGGGAACCGCCCCGGGAGATACGCAGTATTTT,CASSFRGTAPGDTQYF
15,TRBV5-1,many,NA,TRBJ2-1,TGCGCCAGCAGCTTGGCCCTCACCGTTTACAATGAGCAGTTCTTC,CASSLALTVYNEQFF
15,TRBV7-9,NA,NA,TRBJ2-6,TGTGCCAGCAGCCAGATGACCTCTGGGGCCAACGTCCTGACTTTC,CASSQMTSGANVLTF
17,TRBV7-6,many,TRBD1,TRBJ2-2,TGTGCCAGCAGCTTAAGGTCCGGGACAGGGAACACCGGGGAGCTGTTTTTT,CASSLRSGTGNTGELFF
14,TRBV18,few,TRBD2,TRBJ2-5,TGTGCCAGCTCACTCCAAGCGGGGCAAGAGACCCAGTACTTC,CASSLQAGQETQYF
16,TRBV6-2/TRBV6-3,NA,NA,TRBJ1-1,TGTGCCAGCAGTTATGGGAGGGGGGGATTCGACACTGAAGCTTTCTTT,CASSYGRGGFDTEAFF
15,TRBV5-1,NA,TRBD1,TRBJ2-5,TGCGCCAGCAGCTTGAGGGGACAGGGTTTGGAGACCCAGTACTTC,CASSLRGQGLETQYF
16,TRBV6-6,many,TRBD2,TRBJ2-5,TGTGCCAGCAGTTACTCGGGCGGGGGAGCCGGAGAGACCCAGTACTTC,CASSYSGGGAGETQYF
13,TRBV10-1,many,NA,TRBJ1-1,TGCGCCAGCAGTGAGTCGCGGGCCACTGAAGCTTTCTTT,CASSESRATEAFF
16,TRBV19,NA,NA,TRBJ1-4,TGTGCCAGTAGTTTTTGGACGGTTGCAACTGATGAAAAACTGTTTTTT,CASSFWTVATDEKLFF
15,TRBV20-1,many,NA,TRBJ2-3,TGCAGTGCTCCCCGGGGCGGGGCGAACACAGATACGCAGTATTTT,CSAPRGGANTDTQYF